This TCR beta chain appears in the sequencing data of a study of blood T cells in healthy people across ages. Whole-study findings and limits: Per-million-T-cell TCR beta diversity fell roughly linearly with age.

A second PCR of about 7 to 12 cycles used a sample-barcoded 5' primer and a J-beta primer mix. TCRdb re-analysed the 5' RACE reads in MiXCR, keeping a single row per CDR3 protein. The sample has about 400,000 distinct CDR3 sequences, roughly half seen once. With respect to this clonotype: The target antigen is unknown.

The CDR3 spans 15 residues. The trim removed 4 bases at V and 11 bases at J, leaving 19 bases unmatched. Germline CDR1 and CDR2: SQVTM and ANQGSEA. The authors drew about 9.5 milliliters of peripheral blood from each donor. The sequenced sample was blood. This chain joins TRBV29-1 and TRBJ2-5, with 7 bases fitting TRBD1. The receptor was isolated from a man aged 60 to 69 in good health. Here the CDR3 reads CSVVARAPLTGKQYF. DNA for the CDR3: TGCAGCGTTGTCGCCCGGGCTCCTCTGACAGGGAAGCAGTACTTC.